This T cell receptor beta chain was found in a study of CXCR3-negative and CXCR3-positive naive CD8 T cells. Study-level findings and limits: Naive CXCR3-positive cells had TRB CDR3s more hydrophobic than those of CXCR3-negative naive cells.

As to this clonotype: The antigen is unknown.

The authors prepared UMI-labeled TRB cDNA libraries by 5' RACE. TCRdb reanalyzed the 5' RACE reads, giving one entry per CDR3 protein sequence and no DNA. In all, the sample yields about 50,000 distinct CDR3 sequences. This CDR3 is built from 15 residues. Germline V lookup: CDR1 MNHEY, CDR2 SVGAGI. This chain connects TRBV6-5 to TRBJ1-2; TCRdb outputs TRBD1, but without DNA this stays unchecked. This TCR was recovered from a human donor in good health. Some clones in this sample may be carry-over from other donors' samples. The sequencing sample was made of naive CXCR3+ CD8+ T cells from blood. Subset indicated: CD45RO-CCR7+CD27+CD95- naive CD8+ T cells expressing CXCR3 (TNR3+). The CDR3 sequence is CASSYSILDKNGYTF.